A single sample is the source of the 21 T cell receptor beta chains below, sequenced in a study of CD8 T cells in ankylosing spondylitis. Notes on the study in general: The study identified a TCR beta motif of several highly homologous variants that appeared characteristic of ankylosing spondylitis blood.

TCRdb independently ran MiXCR on the 5' RACE reads; one entry per CDR3 protein. The sample records just under 550,000 distinct CDR3 sequences, about 13% being singletons. What these receptors recognize is not known. Sequencing input: blood, either unsorted or a sorted T cell fraction (not recorded which). Receptors originate from a male donor with ankylosing spondylitis.

The chain employs TRBV20-1 and TRBJ2-1; D may match TRBD1 or TRBD2 (5 bases each). This CDR3 has 17 residues. Germline-derived CDR1 and CDR2 are DFQATT and SNEGSKA (reference sequence). V lost 0 bases, J lost 10 bases, and 25 bases lay in between. CDR3 coding DNA: TGCAGTGCTAGAGATTCCGAAGCCACCTGGGGGAGCGCCGAGCAGTTCTTC. It yields the protein CSARDSEATWGSAEQFF.

This clonotype has a handful of counts. The V and J genes are TRBV29-1 and TRBJ2-5, with 7 bases lining up with TRBD1. The CDR3 spans 12 residues. With 6 bases clipped from V and 0 bases from J, the junction kept 1 base outside the gene matches. Germline CDR1 and CDR2: SQVTM and ANQGSEA. CDR3 region: CSVDRDQETQYF. The CDR3 coding sequence is TGCAGCGTCGACAGGGACCAAGAGACCCAGTACTTC.

This rearrangement joins TRBV12-3 or TRBV12-4 to TRBJ1-5; maybe TRBD1 (6 bases). The V gene lost 3 bases and the J gene lost 6 bases, with 12 bases spanning the gap. This CDR3 is built from 14 residues. In nucleotides, the CDR3 is TGTGCCAGCAGTTTGACTCGGGGGCCTCAGCCCCAGCATTTT. Encoded protein: CASSLTRGPQPQHF.

This clonotype was recorded a few times. The chain is built from TRBV6-1 and TRBJ2-2, with 15 bases matching TRBD2. This CDR3 region has 20 residues. CDR1 is MNHNS, CDR2 SASEGT, per germline. Losses at the gene ends were 2 bases for V and 0 bases for J; bases not matched to a gene: 7. CDR3 region: CASSEFAWTSGRANTGELFF. DNA for the CDR3: TGTGCCAGCAGTGAATTCGCGTGGACTAGCGGGAGGGCGAACACCGGGGAGCTGTTTTTT.

The V call is TRBV12-5, the J call TRBJ1-2; D uncertain. The CDR3 covers 13 residues. Germline V gene sequence: CDR1 LGHNT, CDR2 FRNRAP. V gave up 7 bases and J gave up 4 bases, with 13 bases separating them. CDR3 loop: CASAPVGPYGYTF. The CDR3 DNA is TGTGCTAGTGCTCCGGTGGGTCCCTATGGCTACACCTTC.

In its sample, this clonotype was seen a few times. V is TRBV19 and J is TRBJ2-6, with 11 bases fitting TRBD1. CDR1 and CDR2 from the germline V gene are LNHDA and SQIVND (reference sequence). Trimming cost V 8 bases and J 1 base; bases outside gene matches: 4. CDR3 length equals 16 residues. CDR3 loop: CASEDRGRSGANVLTF. The CDR3 nucleotides read TGTGCCAGTGAGGACAGGGGGCGTTCTGGGGCCAACGTCCTGACTTTC.

Concerning this clonotype itself: The junction does not match germline at one end; this may be a read error. J is TRBJ1-2 and V is TRBV12-3 or TRBV12-4; TRBD1 agrees at 8 bases. CDR3 length equals 15 residues. The CDR3: CASGFWTGLTSGYTF. CDR3 in DNA: TGTGCCAGCGGTTTCTGGACAGGGCTGACCTCTGGCTACACCTTC.

This clonotype was seen a few times. The chain joins TRBV25-1 to TRBJ1-1; D unclear. Trimming stripped 3 bases from V and 4 bases from J, with 15 bases between. CDR1 MGHDK and CDR2 SYGVNS come from the germline V gene. The CDR3 consists of 15 residues. This chain's CDR3 is CASSDASGVGTEAFF. The CDR3 DNA is TGTGCCAGCAGTGATGCTTCCGGGGTTGGCACTGAAGCTTTCTTT.

V usage is TRBV6-1 and J usage is TRBJ2-7; no clear D gene. This CDR3 has 15 residues. Trimming left V 6 bases short and J 0 bases short, with 15 bases between. Germline V gene sequence: CDR1 MNHNS, CDR2 SASEGT. Here the CDR3 reads CASRKGSPSSYEQYV. The CDR3, as DNA: TGTGCCAGCAGGAAAGGATCTCCAAGCTCCTACGAGCAGTACGTC.

This clonotype was found many times. The V call is TRBV12-3 or TRBV12-4, the J call TRBJ2-2, with D possibly matching TRBD1 (6 bases). Trimming pared 5 bases from V and 2 bases from J, leaving 15 bases between. The CDR3 length is 16 residues. The CDR3 coding sequence is TGTGCCAGCAGTGACGTCACCGGGACAAACACCGGGGAGCTGTTTTTT. This sequence encodes CASSDVTGTNTGELFF.

The chain recombines TRBV12-3 or TRBV12-4 with TRBJ2-1; 8 nucleotides align to TRBD2. Trimming took 1 base from V and 6 from J; bases not matched to a gene: 8. CDR3 length equals 16 residues. CDR3 protein: CASSLVPAGVRNEQFF. CDR3 in DNA: TGTGCCAGCAGTTTAGTTCCAGCGGGAGTCCGCAATGAGCAGTTCTTC.

This clonotype has more than one count but fewer than ten. The chain couples TRBV18 to TRBJ2-2, with 9 nucleotides matching TRBD1. The CDR3 runs to 15 residues. Germline trimming cut 3 bases from V and 8 bases from J; bases unmatched to any gene: 7. The germline gives CDR1 KGHSH, CDR2 LQKENI. The CDR3 loop reads CASSPRDRVSGELFF. In nucleotides, the CDR3 is TGTGCCAGCTCACCGCGGGACAGGGTTTCTGGGGAGCTGTTTTTT.

The chain is built from TRBV20-1 and TRBJ2-1; TRBD2 agrees at 13 bases. Germline V lookup: CDR1 DFQATT, CDR2 SNEGSKA (reference sequence). Trimming took 8 bases from V and 1 from J; bases not matched to a gene: 5. The CDR3 contains 15 residues. CDR3 in DNA: TGCAGTAGGACTAGCGGGAGTTTATCCTACAATGAGCAGTTCTTC. Translation: CSRTSGSLSYNEQFF.

This clonotype was detected only a few times. The chain is built from TRBV29-1 and TRBJ2-5, with a tentative D call TRBD1 (7 bases). CDR3 length: 13 amino acids. Germline loops: CDR1 SQVTM, CDR2 ANQGSEA. Trimming cost V 1 base and J 5 bases, with 11 bases left between them. The CDR3 DNA is TGCAGCGTTGAAGTGGCGGGACAGGAGACCCAGTACTTC. This translates into CSVEVAGQETQYF.

This rearrangement joins TRBV4-2 to TRBJ2-3, with D tentatively TRBD1 (5 bases). The CDR3 totals 13 residues. V lost 1 base to trimming and J lost 7 bases, with 9 bases between them. Germline lookup yields CDR1 LGHNA and CDR2 YNFKEQ. DNA of the CDR3: TGTGCCAGCAGCCAAGGCAGGGAAAATACGCAGTATTTT. Translation gives CASSQGRENTQYF.

The table lists this clonotype with many counts. This chain joins TRBV5-1 and TRBJ2-1; 7 bases are shared with TRBD2. The CDR3 length is 12 residues. Germline CDR1 and CDR2: SGHRS and YFSETQ. With 0 bases clipped from V and 15 bases from J, the junction kept 6 bases outside the gene matches. CDR3 amino acids: CASSLVAGEAFF. Here the CDR3 DNA reads TGCGCCAGCAGCTTGGTGGCGGGAGAGGCGTTCTTC.

This clonotype was seen a single time. The rearrangement uses TRBV5-8 and TRBJ2-7; possibly TRBD1 for D (5 bases). The CDR3 extends over 14 amino acids. Germline V gene lookup returns CDR1 SGHTS and CDR2 YDEGEE. V was pared by 4 bases and J by 1 base, with 12 bases between. CDR3 amino acids: CASSAQDGSYEQYF. DNA for the CDR3: TGTGCCAGCAGCGCACAGGACGGATCCTACGAGCAGTACTTC. Filled out from reference TRBV5-8 and TRBJ2-7, the complete variable domain reads EAGVTQSPTHLIKTRGQQATLRCSPISGHTSVYWYQQALGLGLQFLLWYDEGEERNRGNFPPRFSGRQFPNYSSELNVNALELEDSALYLCASSAQDGSYEQYFGPGTRLTVT.

This clonotype was counted between two and nine times. The rearrangement links TRBV5-5 to TRBJ1-3, with D perhaps matching TRBD1 (6 bases). Trimming shortened V by 1 base and J by 3 bases, and 11 bases separated the two germline ends. CDR1 and CDR2 from the germline V gene are SGHKS and YYEKEE (reference sequence). The CDR3 totals 15 residues. CDR3 region: CASSLNQGYGNTIYF. CDR3 bases: TGTGCCAGCAGCTTGAATCAGGGGTATGGAAACACCATATATTTT.

The genes are TRBV10-2 and TRBJ2-2; TRBD1 matches at 9 bases. CDR1 and CDR2 from the germline V gene are WSHSY and SAAADI. With 7 bases clipped from V and 4 bases from J, the junction kept 4 bases outside the gene matches. The CDR3 consists of 14 residues. CDR3 sequence: CASKGQGRTGELFF. The CDR3 coding sequence is TGCGCCAGCAAAGGACAGGGGCGCACCGGGGAGCTGTTTTTT.

At least ten counts were recorded for this clonotype. J is TRBJ1-2 and V is TRBV3-1; no definite D call. The germline CDR1 and CDR2 sequences are LGHDT and YNNKEL (reference sequence). The CDR3 is 13 amino acids. V was clipped by 3 bases and J by 8 bases, with 13 bases between them. CDR3 nucleotide sequence: TGTGCCAGCAGCCAGACCGATGAGGGAGGCTACACCTTC. It translates to CASSQTDEGGYTF.

The CDR3 loop is CASSLGMYTGELFF. CDR3 DNA sequence: TGTGCCAGCAGCTTAGGGATGTACACCGGGGAGCTGTTTTTT. The chain couples TRBV7-9 to TRBJ2-2, with D hard to call. Trimming pared 1 base from V and 3 bases from J, leaving 6 bases between. The CDR3 is 14 residues long. CDR1 is SEHNR and CDR2 is FQNEAQ in the germline V gene (reference sequence). Full variable domain (remainder filled in from reference TRBV7-9 and TRBJ2-2): DTGVSQNPRHKITKRGQNVTFRCDPISEHNRLYWYRQTLGQGPEFLTYFQNEAQLEKSRLLSDRFSAERPKGSFSTLEIQRTEQGDSAMYLCASSLGMYTGELFFGEGSRLTVL.